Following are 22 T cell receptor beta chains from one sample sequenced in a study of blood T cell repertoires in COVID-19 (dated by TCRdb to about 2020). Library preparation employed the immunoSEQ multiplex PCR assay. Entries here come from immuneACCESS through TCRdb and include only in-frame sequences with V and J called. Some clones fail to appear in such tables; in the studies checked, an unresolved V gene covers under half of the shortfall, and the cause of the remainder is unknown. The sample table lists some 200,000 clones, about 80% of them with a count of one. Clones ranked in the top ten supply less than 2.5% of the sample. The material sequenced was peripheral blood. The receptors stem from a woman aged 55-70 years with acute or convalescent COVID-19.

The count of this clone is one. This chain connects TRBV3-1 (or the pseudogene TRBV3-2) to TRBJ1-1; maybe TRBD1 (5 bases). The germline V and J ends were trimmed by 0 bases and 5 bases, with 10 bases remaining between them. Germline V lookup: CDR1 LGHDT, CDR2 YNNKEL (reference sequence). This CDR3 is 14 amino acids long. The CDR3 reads CASSQDLPGTEAFF. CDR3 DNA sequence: TGTGCCAGCAGCCAAGATCTCCCAGGGACTGAAGCTTTCTTT.

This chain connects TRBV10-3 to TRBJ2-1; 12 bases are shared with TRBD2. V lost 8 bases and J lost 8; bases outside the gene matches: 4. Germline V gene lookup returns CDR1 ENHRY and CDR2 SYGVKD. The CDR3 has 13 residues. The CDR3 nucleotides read TGTGCCATCGGGACTAGCGGGTTCGATGAGCAGTTCTTC. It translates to CAIGTSGFDEQFF.

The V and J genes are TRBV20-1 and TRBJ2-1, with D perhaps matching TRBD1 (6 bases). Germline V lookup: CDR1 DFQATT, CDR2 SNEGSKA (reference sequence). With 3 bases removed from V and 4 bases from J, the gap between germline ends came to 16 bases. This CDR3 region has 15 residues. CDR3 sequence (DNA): TGCAGTGCTAGTCCGACAGGACGACCGTACAATGAGCAGTTCTTC. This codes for CSASPTGRPYNEQFF.

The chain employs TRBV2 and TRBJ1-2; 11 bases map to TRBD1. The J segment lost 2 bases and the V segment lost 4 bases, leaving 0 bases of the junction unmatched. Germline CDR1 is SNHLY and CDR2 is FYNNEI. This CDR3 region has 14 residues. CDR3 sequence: CASSGDRGNYGYTF. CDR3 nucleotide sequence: TGTGCCAGCAGTGGGGACAGGGGGAACTATGGCTACACCTTC.

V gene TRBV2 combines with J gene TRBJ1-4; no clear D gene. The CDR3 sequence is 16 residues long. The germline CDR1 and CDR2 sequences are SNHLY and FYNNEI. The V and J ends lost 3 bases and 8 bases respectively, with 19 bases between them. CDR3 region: CASSDTTPRLAEKLFF. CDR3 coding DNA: TGTGCCAGCAGTGACACGACCCCGCGATTAGCAGAAAAACTGTTTTTT.

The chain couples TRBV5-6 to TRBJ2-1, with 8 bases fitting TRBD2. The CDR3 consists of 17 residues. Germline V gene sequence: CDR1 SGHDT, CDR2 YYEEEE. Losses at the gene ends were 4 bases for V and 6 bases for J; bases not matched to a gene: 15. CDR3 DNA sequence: TGTGCCAGCAGCGCCATGAGCGGGGGCCTACCTGGCAATGAGCAGTTCTTC. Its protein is CASSAMSGGLPGNEQFF.

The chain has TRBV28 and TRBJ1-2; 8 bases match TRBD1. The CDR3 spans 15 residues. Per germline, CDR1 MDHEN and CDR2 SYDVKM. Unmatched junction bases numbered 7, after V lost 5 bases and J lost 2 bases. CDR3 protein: CASSPRDRLNYGYTF. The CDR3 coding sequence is TGTGCCAGCAGTCCGAGGGACAGGTTGAACTATGGCTACACCTTC.

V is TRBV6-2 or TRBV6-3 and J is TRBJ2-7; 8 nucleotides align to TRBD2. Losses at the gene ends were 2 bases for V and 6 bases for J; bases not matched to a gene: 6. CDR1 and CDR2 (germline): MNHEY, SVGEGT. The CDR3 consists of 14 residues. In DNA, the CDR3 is TGTGCCAGCAGTTACGTGGGGACTAGTCGCGAGCAGTACTTC. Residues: CASSYVGTSREQYF.

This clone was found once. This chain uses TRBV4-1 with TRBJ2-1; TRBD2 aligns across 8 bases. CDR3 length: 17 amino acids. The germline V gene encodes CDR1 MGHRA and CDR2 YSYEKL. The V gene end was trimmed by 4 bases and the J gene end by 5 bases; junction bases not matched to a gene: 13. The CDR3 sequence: CASSRVKRAGAHNEQFF. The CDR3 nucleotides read TGCGCCAGCAGCCGGGTAAAAAGAGCGGGGGCCCACAATGAGCAGTTCTTC.

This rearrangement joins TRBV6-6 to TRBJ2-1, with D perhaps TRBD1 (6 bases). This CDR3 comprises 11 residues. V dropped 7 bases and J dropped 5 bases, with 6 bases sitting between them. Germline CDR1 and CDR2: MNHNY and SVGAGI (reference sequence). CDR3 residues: CASTGDNEQFF. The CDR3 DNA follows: TGTGCCAGCACAGGGGACAATGAGCAGTTCTTC.

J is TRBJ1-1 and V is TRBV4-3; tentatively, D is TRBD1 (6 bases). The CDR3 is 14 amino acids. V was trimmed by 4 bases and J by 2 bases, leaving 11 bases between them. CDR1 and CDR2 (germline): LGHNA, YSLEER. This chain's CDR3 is CASSPDRLNTEAFF. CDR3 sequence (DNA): TGCGCCAGCAGCCCCGACAGGTTAAACACTGAAGCTTTCTTT.

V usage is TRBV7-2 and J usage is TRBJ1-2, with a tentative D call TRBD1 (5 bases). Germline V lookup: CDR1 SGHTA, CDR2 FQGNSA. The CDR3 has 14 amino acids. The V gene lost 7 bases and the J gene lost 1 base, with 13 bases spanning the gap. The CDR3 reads CASKFPGGNYGYTF. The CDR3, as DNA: TGTGCCAGCAAATTCCCGGGGGGTAACTATGGCTACACCTTC.

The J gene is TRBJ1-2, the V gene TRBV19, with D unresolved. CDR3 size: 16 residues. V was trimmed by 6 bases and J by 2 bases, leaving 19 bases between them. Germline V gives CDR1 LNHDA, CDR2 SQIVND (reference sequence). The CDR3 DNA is TGTGCCAGTAGACTCAATGGGGAGGTAGCCAACTATGGCTACACCTTC. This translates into CASRLNGEVANYGYTF.

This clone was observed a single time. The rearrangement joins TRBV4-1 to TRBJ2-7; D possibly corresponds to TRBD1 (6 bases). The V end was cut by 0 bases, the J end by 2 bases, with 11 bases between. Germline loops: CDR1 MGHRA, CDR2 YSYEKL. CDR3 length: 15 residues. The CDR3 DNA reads TGCGCCAGCAGCCAAGATTGGGGACATACCTACGAGCAGTACTTC. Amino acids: CASSQDWGHTYEQYF.

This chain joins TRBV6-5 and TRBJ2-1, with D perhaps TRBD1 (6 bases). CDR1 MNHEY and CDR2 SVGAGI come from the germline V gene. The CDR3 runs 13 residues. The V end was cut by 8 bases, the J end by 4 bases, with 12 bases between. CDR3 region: CASRPGAYNEQFF. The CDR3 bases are TGTGCCAGCCGACCAGGGGCTTACAATGAGCAGTTCTTC.

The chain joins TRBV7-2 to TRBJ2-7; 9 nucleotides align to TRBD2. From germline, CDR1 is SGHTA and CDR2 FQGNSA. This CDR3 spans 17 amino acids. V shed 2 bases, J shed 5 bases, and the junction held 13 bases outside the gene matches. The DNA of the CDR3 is TGTGCCAGCAGCTTATGGTTTAGTAGCGGGGGTGTAAACGAGCAGTACTTC. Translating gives CASSLWFSSGGVNEQYF.

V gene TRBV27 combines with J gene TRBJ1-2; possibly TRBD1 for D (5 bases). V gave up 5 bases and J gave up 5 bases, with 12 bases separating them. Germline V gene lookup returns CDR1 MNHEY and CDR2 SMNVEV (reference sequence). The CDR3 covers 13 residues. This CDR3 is CASSRAGGYGYTF. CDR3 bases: TGTGCCAGCAGTCGGGCGGGGGGGTATGGCTACACCTTC.

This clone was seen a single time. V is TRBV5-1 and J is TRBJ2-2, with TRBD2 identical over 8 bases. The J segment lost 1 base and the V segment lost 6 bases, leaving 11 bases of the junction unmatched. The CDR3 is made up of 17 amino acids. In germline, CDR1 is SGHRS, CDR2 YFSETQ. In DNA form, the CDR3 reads TGCGCCAGCACCGCCCGGATGGCGGGGGGGAACACCGGGGAGCTGTTTTTT. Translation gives CASTARMAGGNTGELFF.

As DNA, the CDR3 is TGTGCCAGCAGCTTGGTCCCCCTCCGGGAGGGTGGTTCACCCCTCCACTTT. It is translated as CASSLVPLREGGSPLHF. This rearrangement joins TRBV5-4 to TRBJ1-6; D is ambiguous. The CDR3 runs to 17 residues. Germline lookup yields CDR1 SGHNT and CDR2 YYREEE (reference sequence). Trimming took 0 bases from V and 9 from J, leaving 19 bases between them.

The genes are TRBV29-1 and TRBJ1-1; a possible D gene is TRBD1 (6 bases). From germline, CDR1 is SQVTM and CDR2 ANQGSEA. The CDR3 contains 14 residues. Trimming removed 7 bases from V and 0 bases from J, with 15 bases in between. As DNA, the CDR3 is TGCAGCGGTGCGGGGGGCAGCATGAACACTGAAGCTTTCTTT. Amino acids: CSGAGGSMNTEAFF.

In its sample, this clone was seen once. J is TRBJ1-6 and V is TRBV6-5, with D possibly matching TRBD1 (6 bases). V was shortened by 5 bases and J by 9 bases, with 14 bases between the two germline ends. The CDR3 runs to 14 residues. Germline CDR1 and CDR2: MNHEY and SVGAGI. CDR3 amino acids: CASSNRAVGSPLHF. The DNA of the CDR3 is TGTGCCAGCAGTAACAGGGCTGTGGGTTCACCCCTCCACTTT.

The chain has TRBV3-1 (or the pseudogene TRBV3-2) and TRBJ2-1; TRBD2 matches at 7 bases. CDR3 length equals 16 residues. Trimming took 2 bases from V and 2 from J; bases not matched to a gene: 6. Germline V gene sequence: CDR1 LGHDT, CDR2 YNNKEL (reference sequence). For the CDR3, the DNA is TGTGCCAGCAGCCAATGGGGTGCGGGGGCCTACAATGAGCAGTTCTTC. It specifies CASSQWGAGAYNEQFF.